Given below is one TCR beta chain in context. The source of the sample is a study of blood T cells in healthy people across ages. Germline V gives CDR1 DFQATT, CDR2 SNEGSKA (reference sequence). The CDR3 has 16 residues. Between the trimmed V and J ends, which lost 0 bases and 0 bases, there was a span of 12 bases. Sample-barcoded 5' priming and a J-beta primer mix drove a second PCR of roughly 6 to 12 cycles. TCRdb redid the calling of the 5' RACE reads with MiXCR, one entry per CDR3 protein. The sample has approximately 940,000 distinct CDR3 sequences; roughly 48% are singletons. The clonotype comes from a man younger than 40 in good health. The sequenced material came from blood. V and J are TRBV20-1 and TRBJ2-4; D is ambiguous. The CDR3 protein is CSAREGLELAKNIQYF. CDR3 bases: TGCAGTGCTAGAGAAGGGCTGGAACTAGCCAAAAACATTCAGTACTTC.